Below are 22 T cell receptor beta chains sequenced from a single sample in a study of blood T cell repertoires in COVID-19. The data were produced by immunoSEQ multiplex PCR, yet TCRdb's version contains in-frame clones alone and is incomplete. In the table there are more than 95,000 clones, over 70% of which are singletons. Specimen: peripheral blood. The receptors shown here come from a middle-aged man with acute or convalescent COVID-19.

This chain's CDR3 is CATSDSGTAQETQYF. CDR3 nucleotide sequence: TGTGCCACCAGTGATTCCGGGACAGCCCAAGAGACCCAGTACTTC. This chain joins TRBV24-1 and TRBJ2-5; 7 positions agree with TRBD1. Germline values: CDR1 KGHDR, CDR2 SFDVKD. The trim removed 2 bases at V and 1 base at J, leaving 3 bases unmatched. The CDR3 is 15 amino acids.

V and J are TRBV2 and TRBJ2-7, with 15 bases matching TRBD2. The V segment lost 6 bases and the J segment 6 bases; nucleotides outside the gene matches: 9. CDR3 length equals 16 residues. CDR1 and CDR2 (germline): SNHLY, FYNNEI. DNA for the CDR3: TGTGCCAGCAGGGGGGGACTAGCGGGAGGAAACTCCGAGCAGTACTTC. This gives the protein CASRGGLAGGNSEQYF.

The table lists this clone with a count of one. The CDR3: CASSQVRRGEQFF. The DNA of the CDR3 is TGTGCCAGCAGCCAAGTTCGGCGGGGTGAGCAGTTCTTC. The V and J genes are TRBV3-1 (or the pseudogene TRBV3-2) and TRBJ2-1, with D maybe TRBD2 (6 bases). Germline-derived CDR1 and CDR2 are LGHDT and YNNKEL (reference sequence). Trimming took 1 base from V and 9 from J, leaving 10 bases between them. This CDR3 is built from 13 residues.

The V call is TRBV5-1, the J call TRBJ2-2; D is tentatively TRBD1 or TRBD2 (5 bases each). Per the germline V gene, CDR1 is SGHRS and CDR2 is YFSETQ. Trimming left V 4 bases short and J 8 bases short, with 18 bases between. The CDR3 totals 15 residues. Written as DNA, the CDR3 is TGCGCCAGCAGCCTGGGGGAGACGGGCCCTGGGGAGCTGTTTTTT. Translating gives CASSLGETGPGELFF.

This clone was counted between two and nine times. The CDR3 DNA reads as TGTGCCAGCAGCCCGACTAGTTTCTATGAGCAGTTCTTC. Encoded protein: CASSPTSFYEQFF. The chain uses TRBV6-2 or TRBV6-3 and TRBJ2-1, with D possibly being TRBD2 (6 bases). V was shortened by 6 bases and J by 8 bases, with 14 bases between the two germline ends. The germline V gene encodes CDR1 MNHEY and CDR2 SVGEGT. This CDR3 contains 13 residues.

In this sample, this clone turned up a few times. The chain couples TRBV19 to TRBJ2-7; 7 positions match TRBD1. This CDR3 is built from 14 residues. CDR1 and CDR2 (germline): LNHDA, SQIVND (reference sequence). Trimming cost V 6 bases and J 0 bases; bases outside gene matches: 5. The CDR3 DNA reads as TGTGCCAGTAGCGGGACAGCCCGCTCCTACGAGCAGTACTTC. This sequence encodes CASSGTARSYEQYF.

The rearrangement links TRBV10-3 to TRBJ1-3; no firm D call. CDR1 and CDR2 (germline): ENHRY, SYGVKD. Trimming stripped 4 bases from V and 1 base from J, with 8 bases between. The CDR3 totals 14 residues. The CDR3 region has the DNA TGTGCCATCAGTGCCGCAGGTTCTGGAAACACCATATATTTT. This translates into CAISAAGSGNTIYF.

V gene TRBV5-4 combines with J gene TRBJ1-2, with 8 bases aligning to TRBD1. Germline trimming cut 4 bases from V and 8 bases from J; bases unmatched to any gene: 13. The length of the CDR3 is 15 residues. In germline, CDR1 is SGHNT, CDR2 YYREEE (reference sequence). CDR3 sequence (DNA): TGTGCCAGCAGCCGGGGACAGGACATACGGGAGGGCTACACCTTC. This encodes CASSRGQDIREGYTF.

This sequence joins TRBV27 and TRBJ1-3; no clear D gene. This CDR3 spans 18 amino acids. In germline, CDR1 is MNHEY, CDR2 SMNVEV (reference sequence). V lost 2 bases and J lost 4, with 21 bases in between. CDR3 in DNA: TGTGCCAGCAGTTTAACCCCATTTAGGCGGTTCTCAGGAAACACCATATATTTT. Translating it yields CASSLTPFRRFSGNTIYF.

The genes are TRBV5-1 and TRBJ2-3, with D maybe TRBD2 (6 bases). CDR1 and CDR2 (germline): SGHRS, YFSETQ. The CDR3 covers 16 residues. Trimming took off 0 bases at V and 0 bases at J, with 11 bases between the two ends. The CDR3 sequence is CASSLEGGISTDTQYF. The CDR3 DNA reads as TGCGCCAGCAGCTTGGAGGGCGGGATAAGCACAGATACGCAGTATTTT.

V usage is TRBV6-5 and J usage is TRBJ2-1; 13 nucleotides align to TRBD2. There are 15 residues in the CDR3. CDR1 is MNHEY, CDR2 SVGAGI, per germline. The J segment lost 9 bases and the V segment lost 6 bases, leaving 8 bases of the junction unmatched. The CDR3 sequence: CASSPTSGRAIEQFF. The CDR3 coding sequence is TGTGCCAGCAGCCCCACTAGCGGGAGGGCCATTGAGCAGTTCTTC.

This chain connects TRBV24-1 to TRBJ2-1; possible D gene TRBD1, 6 bases. This CDR3 has 15 residues. V lost 1 base and J 8 bases, leaving 14 bases between the germline ends. The germline V gene has CDR1 KGHDR and CDR2 SFDVKD. The CDR3, as DNA: TGTGCCACCAGTGATTTTTCTGGGGGCATCGATGAGCAGTTCTTC. Encoded protein: CATSDFSGGIDEQFF.

The V gene is TRBV28, the J gene TRBJ1-4; D might be TRBD1 (6 bases). Between the trimmed V and J ends, which lost 4 bases and 7 bases, there was a span of 10 bases. CDR3 length equals 13 residues. Per the germline V gene, CDR1 is MDHEN and CDR2 is SYDVKM. As DNA, the CDR3 is TGTGCCAGCAGTTCGACAGGAGTTGAAAAACTGTTTTTT. Amino acids: CASSSTGVEKLFF.

The rearrangement joins TRBV28 to TRBJ2-7; D may be TRBD2 (5 bases). Trimming left V 8 bases short and J 3 bases short, with 17 bases between. CDR1 and CDR2 (germline): MDHEN, SYDVKM. The CDR3 covers 14 residues. CDR3 loop: CASWRTDEGYEQYF. As DNA, the CDR3 is TGTGCCAGCTGGCGGACCGATGAGGGCTACGAGCAGTACTTC.

The rearrangement joins TRBV9 to TRBJ2-6, with D maybe TRBD1 (5 bases). Looked up from germline, CDR1 is SGDLS and CDR2 is YYNGEE. The CDR3 is 17 residues long. With 4 bases removed from V and 4 bases from J, the gap between germline ends came to 18 bases. The CDR3 here is CASSPLAQGGGANVLTF. The CDR3 nucleotides read TGTGCCAGCAGCCCGTTGGCCCAGGGTGGAGGGGCCAACGTCCTGACTTTC.

The chain has TRBV19 and TRBJ2-5, with D perhaps TRBD1 (5 bases). The CDR3 consists of 14 residues. Trimming took 3 bases from V and 5 from J, leaving 13 bases between them. Germline CDR1 LNHDA, CDR2 SQIVND (reference sequence). The CDR3 loop is CASSIPAGWETQYF. CDR3 DNA sequence: TGTGCCAGTAGTATCCCGGCAGGGTGGGAGACCCAGTACTTC. Together with reference TRBV19 and TRBJ2-5, the CDR3 gives the full variable domain: DGGITQSPKYLFRKEGQNVTLSCEQNLNHDAMYWYRQDPGQGLRLIYYSQIVNDFQKGDIAEGYSVSREKKESFPLTVTSAQKNPTAFYLCASSIPAGWETQYFGPGTRLLVL.

The rearrangement uses TRBV29-1 and TRBJ2-7; D might be TRBD2 (7 bases). The CDR3 spans 13 residues. CDR1 and CDR2 (germline): SQVTM, ANQGSEA. Trimming pared 7 bases from V and 3 bases from J, leaving 16 bases between. The CDR3 nucleotides read TGCAGCGCCTCCCGGGGGGCGGTCTACGAGCAGTACTTC. Its protein product is CSASRGAVYEQYF.

V usage is TRBV7-8 and J usage is TRBJ2-7, with 9 nucleotides matching TRBD2. With 1 base clipped from V and 1 base from J, the junction kept 5 bases outside the gene matches. The CDR3 extends over 16 amino acids. Germline values: CDR1 SGHVS, CDR2 FQNEAQ. The CDR3 DNA reads as TGTGCCAGCAGCTTAGGGTCTAGCGGGATGTCCTACGAGCAGTACTTC. Translation: CASSLGSSGMSYEQYF.

This rearrangement joins TRBV15 to TRBJ2-4; D may be TRBD1 (7 bases). This CDR3 has 15 residues. Germline-derived CDR1 and CDR2 are LNHNV and YYDKDF (reference sequence). With 2 bases removed from V and 6 bases from J, the gap between germline ends came to 14 bases. The CDR3 sequence: CATSRTAEGANIQYF. The CDR3, as DNA: TGTGCCACCAGCAGAACAGCGGAGGGGGCAAACATTCAGTACTTC.

The table lists this clone with a count of one. V is TRBV18 and J is TRBJ1-5; 7 bases line up with TRBD1. This CDR3 spans 14 amino acids. The V gene's germline CDR1 is KGHSH and CDR2 LQKENI. The trim removed 4 bases at V and 4 bases at J, leaving 4 bases unmatched. The DNA of the CDR3 is TGTGCCAGCTCACAGGCAGGGGGGAATCAGCCCCAGCATTTT. The encoded protein is CASSQAGGNQPQHF.

This sequence joins TRBV2 and TRBJ2-3; 7 bases are a match to TRBD1. This CDR3 comprises 14 residues. Unmatched junction bases numbered 6, after V lost 5 bases and J lost 4 bases. Germline loops: CDR1 SNHLY, CDR2 FYNNEI. The CDR3 sequence: CASSRDRAPDTQYF. CDR3 DNA sequence: TGTGCCAGCAGTCGCGACAGGGCCCCAGATACGCAGTATTTT.

V and J are TRBV3-1 (or the pseudogene TRBV3-2) and TRBJ2-1, with 7 bases aligning to TRBD2. This CDR3 has 15 residues. Trimming removed 1 base from V and 9 bases from J; junction bases left unmatched: 9. CDR1 and CDR2 (germline): LGHDT, YNNKEL (reference sequence). The CDR3 DNA sequence: TGTGCCAGCAGCCAAGGAGCGGGGCCTACAGGTGAGCAGTTCTTC. It translates to CASSQGAGPTGEQFF.